This T cell receptor beta chain was sequenced during a study of blood T cell repertoires in COVID-19. About the study: Samples of COVID-19 (acute and convalescent) were obtained from the United States, Italy and Spain. PBMCs, B-cell-depleted T cells, or T cells were the source of the cDNA or gDNA that made up the material.

In the original analysis: Counts of nucleated cells, estimated from reference gene primer amplification, were obtained. Sequencing used immunoSEQ multiplex PCR; TCRdb keeps in-frame clones, though not all of them. From that table come the V and J calls and clone size; the DNA was used to work out D and trimming. The sample lists around 130,000 clones, about 84% occurring once. The CDR3 covers 14 residues. Looked up from germline, CDR1 is SGHDN and CDR2 is FVKESK. With 4 bases removed from V and 2 bases from J, the gap between germline ends came to 12 bases. This clonotype originated in a man aged 60 to 69 with acute or convalescent COVID-19. The source material was peripheral blood. The chain employs TRBV14 and TRBJ2-7; the D gene is possibly TRBD1 (6 bases). The DNA for the CDR3 is TGTGCCAGCAGCCCCCTTGACAGGACCTACGAGCAGTACTTC. It codes for CASSPLDRTYEQYF.